The 17 T cell receptor beta chains given below trace back to one sample, sequenced in a study of cytomegalovirus exposure and HLA in healthy donors. TCRdb's copy holds only in-frame clones and misses some; the assay was immunoSEQ multiplex PCR. The sample contains around 70,000 clones, around 94% of which appear only once. The specimen sequenced was PBMCs. Receptors were obtained from a man between 18 and 29 years old in good health and CMV-seropositive.

The V call is TRBV28, the J call TRBJ1-2, with 9 nucleotides matching TRBD1. CDR3 size: 14 residues. Germline CDR1 is MDHEN and CDR2 is SYDVKM. J was trimmed by 3 bases and V by 6 bases; bases with no gene match: 5. The CDR3 region is CASSLRDRDYGYTF. In DNA form, the CDR3 reads TGTGCCAGCAGCCTAAGGGACAGGGACTATGGCTACACCTTC.

V is TRBV27 and J is TRBJ2-7, with a weak D call TRBD1 (6 bases). The CDR3 runs to 15 residues. V was clipped by 5 bases and J by 2 bases, with 16 bases between them. CDR1 and CDR2 from the germline V gene are MNHEY and SMNVEV (reference sequence). In nucleotides, the CDR3 is TGTGCCAGCAGTCCCAACAGGGTCCCCACCTACGAGCAGTACTTC. Translation gives CASSPNRVPTYEQYF.

The chain carries TRBV10-3 and TRBJ2-1; D possibly corresponds to TRBD1 (10 bases). The CDR3 covers 19 residues. The germline CDR1 and CDR2 sequences are ENHRY and SYGVKD. Trimming took 7 bases from V and 4 from J, leaving 29 bases between them. CDR3 protein: CAINPGTGVLAGSYNEQFF. CDR3 DNA sequence: TGTGCCATCAATCCCGGGACAGGGGTCCTAGCGGGATCTTACAATGAGCAGTTCTTC.

The rearrangement uses TRBV5-1 and TRBJ1-1; D possibly corresponds to TRBD1 (5 bases). This CDR3 has 16 amino acids. Germline V CDR1 and CDR2: SGHRS, YFSETQ. V dropped 0 bases and J dropped 5 bases, with 17 bases sitting between them. CDR3 sequence (DNA): TGCGCCAGCAGCTTGGAAGGGCGGGGACGTAGTACTGAAGCTTTCTTT. Protein sequence: CASSLEGRGRSTEAFF.

The V and J genes are TRBV11-2 and TRBJ2-7; D gene unclear. Trimming took 7 bases from V and 2 from J, leaving 15 bases between them. The CDR3 is 14 residues long. The germline V gene has CDR1 SGHAT and CDR2 FQNNGV. The CDR3 DNA reads as TGTGCCAGCACCACTTGGAGTTACGCCTACGAGCAGTACTTC. It yields the protein CASTTWSYAYEQYF.

This clone was detected once. The CDR3 sequence: CASSLNGARTNEKLFF. The CDR3 DNA reads TGCGCCAGCAGCTTGAATGGGGCGCGAACTAATGAAAAACTGTTTTTT. This sequence joins TRBV5-1 and TRBJ1-4, with D perhaps TRBD1 (5 bases). V lost 1 base, J lost 1 base, and 11 bases lay in between. Looked up from germline, CDR1 is SGHRS and CDR2 is YFSETQ. The CDR3 length is 16 residues.

Of note for this clone: One junction end disagrees with the germline gene, perhaps due to a read error. The gene calls are TRBV28 and TRBJ2-2, with D perhaps TRBD1 (6 bases). The CDR3 extends over 14 amino acids. Germline CDR1 is MDHEN and CDR2 is SYDVKM. CDR3 sequence: CASKGVGDTGKLFF. CDR3 sequence (DNA): TGTGCCAGCAAAGGGGTCGGGGACACCGGGAAGCTGTTTTTT.

The chain employs TRBV15 and TRBJ2-5, with D possibly being TRBD2 (6 bases). Per the germline V gene, CDR1 is LNHNV and CDR2 is YYDKDF (reference sequence). The CDR3 contains 14 residues. Deletions cut 3 bases from V and 4 bases from J, with 12 bases between. The CDR3 loop is CATSREGFAETQYF. The CDR3 region has the DNA TGTGCCACCAGCAGGGAGGGATTTGCAGAGACCCAGTACTTC. Full variable domain (rest looked up from reference TRBV15 and TRBJ2-5): DAMVIQNPRYQVTQFGKPVTLSCSQTLNHNVMYWYQQKSSQAPKLLFHYYDKDFNNEADTPDNFQSRRPNTSFCFLDIRSPGLGDTAMYLCATSREGFAETQYFGPGTRLLVL.

The gene calls are TRBV30 and TRBJ1-5, with TRBD1 identical over 8 bases. The V gene end was trimmed by 4 bases and the J gene end by 7 bases; junction bases not matched to a gene: 6. Germline assignment: CDR1 GTSNPN and CDR2 SVGIG (reference sequence). CDR3 length equals 13 residues. CDR3 region: CAWNGQGNQPQHF. DNA of the CDR3: TGTGCCTGGAACGGACAGGGTAACCAGCCCCAGCATTTT.

The chain uses TRBV30 and TRBJ2-1; D perhaps matches TRBD2 (5 bases). The CDR3 consists of 16 residues. CDR1 and CDR2 from the germline V gene are GTSNPN and SVGIG (reference sequence). V dropped 2 bases and J dropped 0 bases, with 14 bases sitting between them. CDR3 protein: CAWSTRGLSSYNEQFF. DNA of the CDR3: TGTGCCTGGAGTACCCGAGGACTGAGCTCCTACAATGAGCAGTTCTTC.

The chain employs TRBV5-6 and TRBJ2-1; TRBD2 might be the D (5 bases). Germline CDR1 reads SGHDT; CDR2 reads YYEEEE. This CDR3 has 15 residues. Trimming cost V 3 bases and J 0 bases, with 10 bases left between them. CDR3 in DNA: TGTGCCAGCAGCTCTGATAGCGCCTCCTACAATGAGCAGTTCTTC. This encodes CASSSDSASYNEQFF.

This sequence joins TRBV6-1 and TRBJ2-5, with a possible D match to TRBD2 (6 bases). Germline V gene sequence: CDR1 MNHNS, CDR2 SASEGT. Trimming pared 6 bases from V and 3 bases from J, leaving 14 bases between. The CDR3 is 14 amino acids. The CDR3 DNA sequence: TGTGCCAGCAGACACGGGACTTCTAAAGAGACCCAGTACTTC. This gives the protein CASRHGTSKETQYF.

The genes are TRBV29-1 and TRBJ2-2, with 7 bases matching TRBD1. The junction had 13 bases not matched to a gene; V was cut back by 6 bases and J by 3 bases. Germline-derived CDR1 and CDR2 are SQVTM and ANQGSEA. The CDR3 is 16 amino acids. The CDR3 loop reads CSVRQGPVTDTGELFF. In DNA form, the CDR3 reads TGCAGCGTCCGACAGGGACCCGTTACAGACACCGGGGAGCTGTTTTTT.

This clone was counted a single time. The gene calls are TRBV7-9 and TRBJ2-5, with a tentative D call TRBD2 (6 bases). Germline V lookup: CDR1 SEHNR, CDR2 FQNEAQ (reference sequence). CDR3 size: 16 residues. Trimming shortened V by 5 bases and J by 5 bases, and 21 bases separated the two germline ends. The CDR3 here is CASSRRLGLNGETQYF. CDR3 DNA sequence: TGTGCCAGCAGCCGCAGACTAGGACTAAATGGGGAGACCCAGTACTTC.

V gene TRBV28 combines with J gene TRBJ1-1, with 7 bases lining up with TRBD1. The trim removed 4 bases at V and 1 base at J, leaving 3 bases unmatched. Germline V lookup: CDR1 MDHEN, CDR2 SYDVKM. The CDR3 has 14 residues. The CDR3 is CASSSPGGNTEAFF. As DNA, the CDR3 is TGTGCCAGCAGTTCCCCAGGGGGGAACACTGAAGCTTTCTTT.

This chain links TRBV4-2 with TRBJ2-7; 11 bases are shared with TRBD2. The CDR3 runs 16 residues. V lost 0 bases to trimming and J lost 2 bases; unmatched junction nucleotides: 3. From germline, CDR1 is LGHNA and CDR2 YNFKEQ. The CDR3 bases are TGTGCCAGCAGCCAAGAAGGGACTAGCGGAACCTACGAGCAGTACTTC. This codes for CASSQEGTSGTYEQYF.

CDR3 in DNA: TGTGCCAGCAGAACCGACACCACGAACACTGAAGCTTTCTTT. Translated: CASRTDTTNTEAFF. The chain joins TRBV2 to TRBJ1-1; D is unresolved. Trimming removed 6 bases at V and 1 base at J, with 12 bases between. This CDR3 contains 14 residues. Germline loops: CDR1 SNHLY, CDR2 FYNNEI.